Only one count was recorded for the clone carrying this TCR beta chain. Germline V gives CDR1 SGHRS, CDR2 YFSETQ. The CDR3 loop spans 13 amino acids. The germline V and J ends were trimmed by 3 bases and 2 bases, with 7 bases remaining between them. The sample is drawn from a study of radiation and T cells in renal cell carcinoma. Data came from immunoSEQ multiplex PCR; TCRdb stores just in-frame clones and leaves some out. There are approximately 150,000 clones in the sample; less than 90% occur only once, and around 17% lies in the top ten. Sample time point: blood 4 weeks post-SBRT, at nephrectomy. Treatment: 15 Gy SBRT to primary tumor, nephrectomy 4 weeks later.

This sequence joins TRBV5-1 and TRBJ2-3; perhaps TRBD2 as D (6 bases). This TCR came from a woman in her fifties or sixties with renal cell carcinoma. The specimen was blood, collected from a patient whose treatment included radiotherapy and nephrectomy. CDR3 sequence reads: CASSWRDTDTQYF. In DNA form, the CDR3 reads TGCGCCAGCAGCTGGCGGGACACAGATACGCAGTATTTT.